This TCR beta chain was obtained from a study of PD-L1 blockade in urothelial cancer. The method was immunoSEQ multiplex PCR; TCRdb's version includes in-frame clones alone and lacks a portion of them. This table has 70,000 to 75,000 clones, around nine tenths appearing once. This CDR3 comprises 15 residues. The germline CDR1 and CDR2 sequences are KGHSH and LQKENI. V shed 2 bases, J shed 4 bases, and the junction held 1 base outside the gene matches. This sample comprised PBMCs, obtained around atezolizumab (anti-PD-L1) treatment. This receptor was taken from a man between 60 and 75 years old with urothelial cancer. The chain couples TRBV18 to TRBJ2-1; 11 nucleotides line up with TRBD2. The CDR3 nucleotides are TGTGCCAGCTCACCAGGGACTAGCGGATACAATGAGCAGTTCTTC. The encoded protein is CASSPGTSGYNEQFF. Supplemented by reference TRBV18 and TRBJ2-1, the full variable domain reads NAGVMQNPRHLVRRRGQEARLRCSPMKGHSHVYWYRQLPEEGLKFMVYLQKENIIDESGMPKERFSAEFPKEGPSILRIQQVVRGDSAAYFCASSPGTSGYNEQFFGPGTRLTVL.